This note documents a single T cell receptor (beta chain) sequence. Losses at the gene ends were 4 bases for V and 5 bases for J; bases not matched to a gene: 3. The CDR3 covers 14 residues. Germline values: CDR1 KGHDR, CDR2 SFDVKD. The data originate from a study of blood T cell repertoires in COVID-19. Study background: PBMCs, B-cell-depleted T cells, or T cells provided the cDNA or gDNA that made up the material.

The participants were between roughly 18 and 89 years old and came from some 23 US areas. The study counted Cohort 3 donors as recovered given two negative PCRs, clearance, or symptom resolution. In the original workflow: Amplified reference gene primers provided the basis for estimating nucleated cell counts. Using immunoSEQ multiplex PCR, the repertoire was profiled, and TCRdb retains in-frame clones only, with some absent. Clone size and the V and J calls come from that table; the DNA yielded D and trimming. The table records 310,000 or so clones, about nine tenths of them present only once. Input material: PBMCs or T cells enriched from blood (not recorded which). The clonotype originates from a young woman who had recovered from COVID-19. V usage is TRBV24-1 and J usage is TRBJ1-2, with 10 bases aligning to TRBD1. CDR3 sequence reads: CATSESDRGYGYTF. The CDR3, as DNA: TGTGCCACCAGTGAATCGGACAGGGGGTATGGCTACACCTTC.